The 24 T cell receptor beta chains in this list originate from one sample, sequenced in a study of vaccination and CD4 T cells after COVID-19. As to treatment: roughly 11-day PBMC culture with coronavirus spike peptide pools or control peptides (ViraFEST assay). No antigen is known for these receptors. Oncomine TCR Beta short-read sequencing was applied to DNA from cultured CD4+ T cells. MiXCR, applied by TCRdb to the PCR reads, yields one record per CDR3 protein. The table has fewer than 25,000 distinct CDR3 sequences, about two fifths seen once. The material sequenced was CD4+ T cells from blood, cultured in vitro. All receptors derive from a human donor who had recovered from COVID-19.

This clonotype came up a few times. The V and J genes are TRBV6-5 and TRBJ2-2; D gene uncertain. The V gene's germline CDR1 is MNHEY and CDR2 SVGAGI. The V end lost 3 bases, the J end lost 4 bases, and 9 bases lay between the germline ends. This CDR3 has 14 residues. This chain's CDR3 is CASSYGQRTGELFF. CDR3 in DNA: TGTGCCAGCAGTTATGGCCAGCGCACCGGGGAGCTGTTTTTT.

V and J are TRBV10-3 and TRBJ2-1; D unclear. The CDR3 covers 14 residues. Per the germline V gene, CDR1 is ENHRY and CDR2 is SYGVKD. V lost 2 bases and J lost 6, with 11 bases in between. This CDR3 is CAISEAATGNEQFF. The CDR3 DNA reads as TGTGCCATCAGTGAGGCGGCCACCGGCAATGAGCAGTTCTTC.

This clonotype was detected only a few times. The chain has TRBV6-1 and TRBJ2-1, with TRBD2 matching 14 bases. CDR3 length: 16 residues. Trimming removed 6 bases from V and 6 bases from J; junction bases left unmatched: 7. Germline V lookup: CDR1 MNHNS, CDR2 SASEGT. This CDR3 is CASRDGTSGRGNEQFF. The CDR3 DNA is TGTGCCAGCAGGGACGGGACTAGCGGGAGAGGCAATGAGCAGTTCTTC.

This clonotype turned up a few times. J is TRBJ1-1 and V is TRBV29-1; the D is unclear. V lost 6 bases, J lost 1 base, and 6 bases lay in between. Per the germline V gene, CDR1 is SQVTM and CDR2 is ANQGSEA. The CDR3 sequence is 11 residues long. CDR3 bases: TGCAGCGTAGTTGAGAACACTGAAGCTTTCTTT. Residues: CSVVENTEAFF.

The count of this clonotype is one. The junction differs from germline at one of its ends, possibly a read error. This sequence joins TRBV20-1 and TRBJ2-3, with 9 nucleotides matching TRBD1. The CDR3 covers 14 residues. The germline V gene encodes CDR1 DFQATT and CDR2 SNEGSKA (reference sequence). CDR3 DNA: TGCAGTGCTGACGGACAGGGGCTGCCAGATATGCAGTATTTT. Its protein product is CSADGQGLPDMQYF.

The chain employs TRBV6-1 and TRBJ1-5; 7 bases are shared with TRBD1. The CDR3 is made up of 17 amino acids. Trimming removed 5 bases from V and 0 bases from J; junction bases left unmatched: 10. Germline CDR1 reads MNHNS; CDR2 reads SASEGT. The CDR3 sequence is CASSPRGRGHSNQPQHF. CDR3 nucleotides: TGTGCCAGCAGTCCCAGGGGTAGGGGGCATAGCAATCAGCCCCAGCATTTT.

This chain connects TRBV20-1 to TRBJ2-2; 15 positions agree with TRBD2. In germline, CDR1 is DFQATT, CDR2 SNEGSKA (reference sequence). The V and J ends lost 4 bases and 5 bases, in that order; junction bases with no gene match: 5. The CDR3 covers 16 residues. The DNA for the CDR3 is TGCAGTGCTACTGGGACTAGCGGGAGGAGGACCGGGGAGCTGTTTTTT. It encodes CSATGTSGRRTGELFF.

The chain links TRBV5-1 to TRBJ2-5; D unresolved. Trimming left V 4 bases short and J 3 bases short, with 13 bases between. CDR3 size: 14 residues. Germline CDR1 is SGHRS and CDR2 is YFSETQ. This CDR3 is CASSPESVKETQYF. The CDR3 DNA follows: TGCGCCAGCAGCCCGGAGTCGGTAAAAGAGACCCAGTACTTC.

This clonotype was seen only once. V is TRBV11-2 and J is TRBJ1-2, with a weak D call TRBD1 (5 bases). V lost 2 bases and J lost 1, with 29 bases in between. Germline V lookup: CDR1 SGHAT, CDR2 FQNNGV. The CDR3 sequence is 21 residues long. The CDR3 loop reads CASSLRSTGPGTTSNNYGYTF. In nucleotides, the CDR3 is TGTGCCAGCAGCTTACGGTCTACGGGTCCAGGGACGACATCTAATAACTATGGCTACACCTTC.

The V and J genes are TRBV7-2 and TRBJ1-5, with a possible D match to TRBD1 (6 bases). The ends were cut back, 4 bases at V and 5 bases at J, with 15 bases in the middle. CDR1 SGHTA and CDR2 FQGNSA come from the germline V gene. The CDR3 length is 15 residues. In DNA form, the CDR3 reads TGTGCCAGCAGCTCACAGGGTACGGCGGATCAGCCCCAGCATTTT. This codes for CASSSQGTADQPQHF.

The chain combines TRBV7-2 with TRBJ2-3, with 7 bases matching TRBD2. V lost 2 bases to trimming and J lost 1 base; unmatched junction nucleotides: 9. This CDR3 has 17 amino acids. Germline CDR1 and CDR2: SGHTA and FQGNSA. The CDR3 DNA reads TGTGCCAGCAGCTTATCCGTCAGACTAGCCCGCACAGATACGCAGTATTTT. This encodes CASSLSVRLARTDTQYF.

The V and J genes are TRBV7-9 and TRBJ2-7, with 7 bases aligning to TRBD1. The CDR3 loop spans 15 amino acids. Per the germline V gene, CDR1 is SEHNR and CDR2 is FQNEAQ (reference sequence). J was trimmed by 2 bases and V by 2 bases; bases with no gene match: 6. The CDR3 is CASSLIWQGAYEQYF. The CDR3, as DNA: TGTGCCAGCAGCTTAATTTGGCAGGGGGCCTACGAGCAGTACTTC.

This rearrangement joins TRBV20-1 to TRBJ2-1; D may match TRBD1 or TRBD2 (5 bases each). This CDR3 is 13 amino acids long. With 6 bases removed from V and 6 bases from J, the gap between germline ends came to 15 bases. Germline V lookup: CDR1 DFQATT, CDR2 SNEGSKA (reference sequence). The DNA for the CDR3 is TGCAGTGCCCGGGGCCTCCCGACCAATGAGCAGTTCTTC. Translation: CSARGLPTNEQFF.

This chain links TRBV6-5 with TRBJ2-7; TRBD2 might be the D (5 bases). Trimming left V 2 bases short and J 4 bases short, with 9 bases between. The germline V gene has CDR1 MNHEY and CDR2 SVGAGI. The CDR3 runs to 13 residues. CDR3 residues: CASSYRWEYEQYF. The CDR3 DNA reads TGTGCCAGCAGTTACAGGTGGGAGTACGAGCAGTACTTC.

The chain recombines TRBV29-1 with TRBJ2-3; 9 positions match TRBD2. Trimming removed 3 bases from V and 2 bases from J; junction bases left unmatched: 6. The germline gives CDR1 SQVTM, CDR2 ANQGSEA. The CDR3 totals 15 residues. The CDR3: CSVEGRGGFTDTQYF. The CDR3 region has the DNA TGCAGCGTTGAGGGGCGGGGGGGGTTCACAGATACGCAGTATTTT.

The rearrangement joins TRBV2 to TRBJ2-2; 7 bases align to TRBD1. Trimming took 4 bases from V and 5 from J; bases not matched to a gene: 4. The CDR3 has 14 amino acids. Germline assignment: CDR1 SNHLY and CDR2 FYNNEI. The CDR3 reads CASSGMTGTGELFF. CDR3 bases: TGTGCCAGCAGTGGGATGACAGGGACCGGGGAGCTGTTTTTT.

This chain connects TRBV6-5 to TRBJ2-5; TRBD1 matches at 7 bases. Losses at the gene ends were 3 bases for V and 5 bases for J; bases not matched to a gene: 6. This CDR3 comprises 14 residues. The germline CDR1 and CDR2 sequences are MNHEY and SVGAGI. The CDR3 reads CASSYRDSRETQYF. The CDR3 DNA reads TGTGCCAGCAGTTATAGGGACAGCCGGGAGACCCAGTACTTC.

The CDR3 nucleotides are TGCAGTGCGGGCATCATGGGGGGGGGCGACTACAATGAGCAGTTCTTC. Translating it yields CSAGIMGGGDYNEQFF. The V gene is TRBV20-1, the J gene TRBJ2-1; a possible D gene is TRBD2 (7 bases). The CDR3 sequence is 16 residues long. The V and J ends lost 6 bases and 3 bases respectively, with 21 bases between them. Germline V gene data show CDR1 as DFQATT and CDR2 as SNEGSKA (reference sequence).

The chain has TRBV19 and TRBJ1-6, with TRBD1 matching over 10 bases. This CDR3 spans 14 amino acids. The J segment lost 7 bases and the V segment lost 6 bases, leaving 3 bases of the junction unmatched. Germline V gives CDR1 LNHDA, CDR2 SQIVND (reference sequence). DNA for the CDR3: TGTGCCAGTAGGGGACAGGGGCAGAATTCACCCCTCCACTTT. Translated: CASRGQGQNSPLHF. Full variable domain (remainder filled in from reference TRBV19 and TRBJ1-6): DGGITQSPKYLFRKEGQNVTLSCEQNLNHDAMYWYRQDPGQGLRLIYYSQIVNDFQKGDIAEGYSVSREKKESFPLTVTSAQKNPTAFYLCASRGQGQNSPLHFGNGTRLTVT.

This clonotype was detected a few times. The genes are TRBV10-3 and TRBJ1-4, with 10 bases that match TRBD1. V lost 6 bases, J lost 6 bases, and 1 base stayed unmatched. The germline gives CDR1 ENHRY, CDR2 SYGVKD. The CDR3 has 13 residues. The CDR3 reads CAIRDRGDEKLFF. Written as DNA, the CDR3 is TGTGCCATCAGGGACAGGGGGGATGAAAAACTGTTTTTT.

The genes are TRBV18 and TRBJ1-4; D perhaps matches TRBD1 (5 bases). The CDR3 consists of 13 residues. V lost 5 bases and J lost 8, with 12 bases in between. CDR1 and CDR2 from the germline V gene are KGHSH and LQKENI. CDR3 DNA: TGTGCCAGCTCAGGGGGGTACGGAGAAAAACTGTTTTTT. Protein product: CASSGGYGEKLFF. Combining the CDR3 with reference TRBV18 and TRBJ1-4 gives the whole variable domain NAGVMQNPRHLVRRRGQEARLRCSPMKGHSHVYWYRQLPEEGLKFMVYLQKENIIDESGMPKERFSAEFPKEGPSILRIQQVVRGDSAAYFCASSGGYGEKLFFGSGTQLSVL.

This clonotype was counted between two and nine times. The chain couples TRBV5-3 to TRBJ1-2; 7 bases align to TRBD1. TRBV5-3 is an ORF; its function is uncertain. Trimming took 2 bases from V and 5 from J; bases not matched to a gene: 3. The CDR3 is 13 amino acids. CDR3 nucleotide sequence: TGTGCCAGAAGCTTCGGGACAGATTATGGCTACACCTTC. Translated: CARSFGTDYGYTF.

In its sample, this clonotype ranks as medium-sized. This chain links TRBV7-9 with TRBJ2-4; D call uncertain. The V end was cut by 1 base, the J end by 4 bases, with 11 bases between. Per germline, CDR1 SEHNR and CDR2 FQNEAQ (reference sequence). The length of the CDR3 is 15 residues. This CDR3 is CASSLGGGLKNIQYF. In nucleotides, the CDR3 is TGTGCCAGCAGCTTAGGTGGCGGATTAAAAAACATTCAGTACTTC.

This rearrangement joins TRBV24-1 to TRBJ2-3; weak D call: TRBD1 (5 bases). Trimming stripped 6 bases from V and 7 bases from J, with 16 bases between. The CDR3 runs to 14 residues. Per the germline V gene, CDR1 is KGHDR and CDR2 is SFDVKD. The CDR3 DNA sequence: TGTGCCACCAGTCCAGGCGACAGTCGGTATACGCAGTATTTT. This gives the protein CATSPGDSRYTQYF.